This is a list of T cell receptor beta chains from one sample in a study of regulatory T cells in long-lasting Graves disease. TCRdb processed the multiplex PCR reads anew with MiXCR; each CDR3 protein has one entry. This sample has over 300,000 distinct CDR3 sequences, with about 16% found just once. Here the sequenced sample was peripheral blood mononuclear cells (PBMCs), taken at new diagnosis, from a patient treated with antithyroid drugs. All receptors come from a female donor with Graves disease. The CDR3 runs from the conserved cysteine through the conserved F or W. The order of the fields is clone size, V gene, J gene, CDR3 protein. The size field is filled for only some rows; it gives once, few, many or a size class.

clone size: many; V gene: TRBV7-9; J gene: TRBJ1-1; CDR3 protein: CASSLPGQYTEAFF
clone size: -; V gene: TRBV15; J gene: TRBJ1-2; CDR3 protein: CATSRDGTGHGYTF
clone size: many; V gene: TRBV2; J gene: TRBJ1-2; CDR3 protein: CASSEGTVYGYTF
clone size: -; V gene: TRBV25-1; J gene: TRBJ1-2; CDR3 protein: CASSDKRGFHTSYGYTF
clone size: many; V gene: TRBV12-3/TRBV12-4; J gene: TRBJ1-2; CDR3 protein: CASTMIQGGGYTF
clone size: many; V gene: TRBV5-1; J gene: TRBJ2-5; CDR3 protein: CASSLGVGQKETQYF
clone size: many; V gene: TRBV2; J gene: TRBJ2-3; CDR3 protein: CASKRGHQRDTQYF
clone size: few; V gene: TRBV6-2/TRBV6-3; J gene: TRBJ2-3; CDR3 protein: CASKLAGPPDTQYF
clone size: -; V gene: TRBV20-1; J gene: TRBJ2-1; CDR3 protein: CSQGLAADEQFF
clone size: -; V gene: TRBV19; J gene: TRBJ1-1; CDR3 protein: CASSSSGGRLNTEAFF
clone size: -; V gene: TRBV14; J gene: TRBJ1-1; CDR3 protein: CASSQGTPEAFF
clone size: many; V gene: TRBV7-2; J gene: TRBJ2-3; CDR3 protein: CASSPALAHSTDTQYF
clone size: -; V gene: TRBV4-1; J gene: TRBJ1-5; CDR3 protein: CASSLRYTGGINQPQHF
clone size: -; V gene: TRBV28; J gene: TRBJ2-3; CDR3 protein: CASSFDRGRTDTQYF
clone size: many; V gene: TRBV20-1; J gene: TRBJ1-5; CDR3 protein: CSAIQGAHNQPQHF
clone size: many; V gene: TRBV6-2/TRBV6-3; J gene: TRBJ2-5; CDR3 protein: CASSSAPLSQYF
clone size: -; V gene: TRBV5-1; J gene: TRBJ2-1; CDR3 protein: CASSLGWGSVDEQFF
clone size: many; V gene: TRBV28; J gene: TRBJ2-5; CDR3 protein: CASGLRETQYF
clone size: -; V gene: TRBV6-5; J gene: TRBJ2-1; CDR3 protein: CASSYSRPRVDEQFF
clone size: few; V gene: TRBV6-1; J gene: TRBJ2-1; CDR3 protein: CASSQHSASRDNEQFF
clone size: many; V gene: TRBV9; J gene: TRBJ2-7; CDR3 protein: CASSVGGGFGNEQYF
clone size: many; V gene: TRBV6-2/TRBV6-3; J gene: TRBJ1-1; CDR3 protein: CASSEYPQNTEAFF
clone size: many; V gene: TRBV13; J gene: TRBJ1-2; CDR3 protein: CASSQINRGHYGYTF